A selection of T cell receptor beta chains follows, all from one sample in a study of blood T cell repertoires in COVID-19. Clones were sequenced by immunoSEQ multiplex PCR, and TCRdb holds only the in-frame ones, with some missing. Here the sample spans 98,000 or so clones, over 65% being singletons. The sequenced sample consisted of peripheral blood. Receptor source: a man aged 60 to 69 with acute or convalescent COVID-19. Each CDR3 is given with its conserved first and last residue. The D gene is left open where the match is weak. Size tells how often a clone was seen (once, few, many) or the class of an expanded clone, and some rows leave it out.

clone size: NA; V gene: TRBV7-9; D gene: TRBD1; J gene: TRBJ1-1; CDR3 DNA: TGTGCCAGCAGCTTAGACAGGGGGGGCGCTTTCTTT; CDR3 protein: CASSLDRGGAFF
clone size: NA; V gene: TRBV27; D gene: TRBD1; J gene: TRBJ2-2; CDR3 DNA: TGTGCCAGCAGTTTAACCAACCCCCGACAGGGGACCGGGGAGCTGTTTTTT; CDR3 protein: CASSLTNPRQGTGELFF
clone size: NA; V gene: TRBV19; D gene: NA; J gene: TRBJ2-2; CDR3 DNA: TGTGCCAGTAGTATTCCCTTCCCGAACACCGGGGAGCTGTTTTTT; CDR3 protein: CASSIPFPNTGELFF
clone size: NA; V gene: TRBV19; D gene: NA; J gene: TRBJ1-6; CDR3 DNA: TGTGCCAGTACCCAGACAGGAGATAATTCACCCCTCCACTTT; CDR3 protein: CASTQTGDNSPLHF
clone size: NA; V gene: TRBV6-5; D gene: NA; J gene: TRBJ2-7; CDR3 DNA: TGTGCCAGCGGGACTCCCAGCCCCTACGAGCAGTACTTC; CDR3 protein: CASGTPSPYEQYF
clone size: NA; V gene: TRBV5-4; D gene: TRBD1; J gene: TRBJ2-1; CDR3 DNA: TGTGCCAGCAGCTTGGATATTCCCCAGGGGGTCTACAATGAGCAGTTCTTC; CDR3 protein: CASSLDIPQGVYNEQFF
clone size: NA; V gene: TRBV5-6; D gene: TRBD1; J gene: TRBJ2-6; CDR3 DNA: TGTGCCAGCAGCCCCCTCGGGACAGGGGTAACTGGGGCCAACGTCCTGACTTTC; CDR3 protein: CASSPLGTGVTGANVLTF
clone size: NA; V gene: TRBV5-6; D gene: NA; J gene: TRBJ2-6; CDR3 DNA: TGTGCCAGCAGCCAGTCTGGGGCCAACGTCCTGACTTTC; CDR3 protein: CASSQSGANVLTF
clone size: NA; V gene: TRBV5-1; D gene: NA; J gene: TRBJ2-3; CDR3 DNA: TGCGCCAGCAGCTCGACTGGCACAGATACGCAGTATTTT; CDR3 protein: CASSSTGTDTQYF
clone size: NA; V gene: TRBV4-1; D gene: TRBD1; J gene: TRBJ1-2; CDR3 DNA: TGCGCCAGCAGCCAAGGAGGCGGGACAGGGGGCCTTGGCTACACCTTC; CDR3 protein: CASSQGGGTGGLGYTF
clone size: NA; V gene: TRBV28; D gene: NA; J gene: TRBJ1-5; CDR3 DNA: TGTGCCAGCACTACGAACAATCAGCCCCAGCATTTT; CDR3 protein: CASTTNNQPQHF
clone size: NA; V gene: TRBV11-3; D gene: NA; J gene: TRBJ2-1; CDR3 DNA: TGTGCCAGCAGCTTAGTTGTGGCGGCCGGGGAGCAGTTCTTC; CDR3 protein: CASSLVVAAGEQFF
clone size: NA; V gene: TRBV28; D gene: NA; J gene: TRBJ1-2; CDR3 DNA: TGTGCCAGCAGTCCAACCAGAACTAACTATGGCTACACCTTC; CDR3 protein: CASSPTRTNYGYTF
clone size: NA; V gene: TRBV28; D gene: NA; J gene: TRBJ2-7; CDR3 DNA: TGTGCCAGCAGTTTATATTCGGAGGAGTACTTC; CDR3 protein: CASSLYSEEYF
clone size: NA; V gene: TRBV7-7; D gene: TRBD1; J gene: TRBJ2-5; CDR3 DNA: TGTGCTAGCAGCTTGTCCCCGATCAGGGGGGAGACCCAGTACTTC; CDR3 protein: CASSLSPIRGETQYF
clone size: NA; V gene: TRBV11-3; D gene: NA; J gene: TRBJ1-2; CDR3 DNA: TGTGCCAGCAGCGAAACTCGATATGGCTACACCTTC; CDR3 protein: CASSETRYGYTF
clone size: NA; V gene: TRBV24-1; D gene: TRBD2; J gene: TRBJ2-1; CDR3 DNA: TGTGCCACCAGTGATCCGCTAGGCGGGAGGGCAAATGAGCAGTTCTTC; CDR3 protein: CATSDPLGGRANEQFF
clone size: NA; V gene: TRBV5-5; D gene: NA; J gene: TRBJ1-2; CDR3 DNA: TGTGCCAGCAGAATGGCGGGGTCGGAGCACTATGGCTACACCTTC; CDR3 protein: CASRMAGSEHYGYTF
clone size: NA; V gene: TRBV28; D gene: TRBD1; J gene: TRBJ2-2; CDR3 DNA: TGTGCCAATCAGGGGGCGAACACCGGGGAGCTGTTTTTT; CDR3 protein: CANQGANTGELFF
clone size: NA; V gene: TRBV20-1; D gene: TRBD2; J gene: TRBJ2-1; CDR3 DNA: TGCAGTGCTAGTAGGCCTAGCGGAATCTACAATGAGCAGTTCTTC; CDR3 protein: CSASRPSGIYNEQFF
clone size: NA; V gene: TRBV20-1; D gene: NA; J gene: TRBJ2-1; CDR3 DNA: TGCAGTGCTAGTAGGGGCGCCAAAAATGAGCAGTTCTTC; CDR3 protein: CSASRGAKNEQFF
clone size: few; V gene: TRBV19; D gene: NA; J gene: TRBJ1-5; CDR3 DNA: TGTGCCAGTAGTATCCAGGGGAGCAATCAGCCCCAGCATTTT; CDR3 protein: CASSIQGSNQPQHF
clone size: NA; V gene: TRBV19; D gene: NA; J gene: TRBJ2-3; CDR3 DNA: TGTGCCAGTAGTTTTTTTGAGGAGACAGATACGCAGTATTTT; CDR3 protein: CASSFFEETDTQYF
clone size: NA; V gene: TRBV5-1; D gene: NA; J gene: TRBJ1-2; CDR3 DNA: TGCGCCAGCAGCTTGGTAGGCGCGAGGCAGGGAGGCTATGGCTACACCTTC; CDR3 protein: CASSLVGARQGGYGYTF
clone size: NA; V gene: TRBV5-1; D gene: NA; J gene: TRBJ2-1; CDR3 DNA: TGCGCCAGCAGCTTGAGCTATGAGCAGTTCTTC; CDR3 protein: CASSLSYEQFF
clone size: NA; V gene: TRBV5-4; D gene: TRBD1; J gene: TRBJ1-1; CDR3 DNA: TGTGCCAGCAGCTTAGGGGACAGGGTGGGAGAAGCTTTCTTT; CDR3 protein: CASSLGDRVGEAFF
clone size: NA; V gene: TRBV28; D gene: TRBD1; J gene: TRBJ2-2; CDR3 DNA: TGTGCCAGCAGAGAAACAGGGGCCGGGGAGCTGTTTTTT; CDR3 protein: CASRETGAGELFF
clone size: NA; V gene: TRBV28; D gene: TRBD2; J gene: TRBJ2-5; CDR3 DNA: TGTGCCAGCAGTTTAATAGACCAGGGACTACAAGAGACCCAGTACTTC; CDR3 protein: CASSLIDQGLQETQYF
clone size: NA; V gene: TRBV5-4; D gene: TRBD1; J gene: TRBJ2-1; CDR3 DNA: TGTGCCAGCAGCTGGGGACAGGCGTACAATGAGCAGTTCTTC; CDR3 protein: CASSWGQAYNEQFF
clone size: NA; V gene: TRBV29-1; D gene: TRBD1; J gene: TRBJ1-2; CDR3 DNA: TGCAGCGTTGAAACGGACAGGGTCGGCTACACCTTC; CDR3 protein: CSVETDRVGYTF
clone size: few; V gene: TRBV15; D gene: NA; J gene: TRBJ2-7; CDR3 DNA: TGTGCCACCAGCAGAGATAGTCGGACAGACTACGAGCAGTACTTC; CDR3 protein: CATSRDSRTDYEQYF
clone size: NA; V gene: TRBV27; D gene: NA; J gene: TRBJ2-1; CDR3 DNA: TGTGCCAGCAGTTCCTCGACAGACTCCTACAATGAGCAGTTCTTC; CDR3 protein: CASSSSTDSYNEQFF
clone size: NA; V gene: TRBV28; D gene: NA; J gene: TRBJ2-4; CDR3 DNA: TGTGCCAGCAGTGACAGTCCAAAAAACATTCAGTACTTC; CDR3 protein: CASSDSPKNIQYF
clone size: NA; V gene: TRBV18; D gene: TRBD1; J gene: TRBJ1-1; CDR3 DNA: TGTGCCAGCTCAGGTCAGACAGGGGAGAGCACTGAAGCTTTCTTT; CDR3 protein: CASSGQTGESTEAFF
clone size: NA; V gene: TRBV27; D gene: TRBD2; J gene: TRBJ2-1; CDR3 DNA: TGTGCCAGCAGGGTTCCCGGGGCGGGAGCGTCCTACAATGAGCAGTTCTTC; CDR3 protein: CASRVPGAGASYNEQFF
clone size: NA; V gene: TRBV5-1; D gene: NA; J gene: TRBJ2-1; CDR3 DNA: TGCGCCAGCAACCTGTTTCAGAATGAGCAGTTCTTC; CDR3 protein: CASNLFQNEQFF
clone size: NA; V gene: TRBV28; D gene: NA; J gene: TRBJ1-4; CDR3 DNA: TGTGCCAGCAGTTTGTCCGGTTCCCGCGGGAGTGAAAAACTGTTTTTT; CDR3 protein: CASSLSGSRGSEKLFF
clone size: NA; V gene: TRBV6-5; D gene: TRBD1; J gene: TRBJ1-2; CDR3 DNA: TGTGCCAGCAGGGCCGCGACAGGGCCTTATGGCTACACCTTC; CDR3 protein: CASRAATGPYGYTF
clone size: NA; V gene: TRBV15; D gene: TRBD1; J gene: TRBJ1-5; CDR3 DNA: TGTGCCACCAGTCCGGGACAGGGGGTTGGTCAGCCCCAGCATTTT; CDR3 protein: CATSPGQGVGQPQHF
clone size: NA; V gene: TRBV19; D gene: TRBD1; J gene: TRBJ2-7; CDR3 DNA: TGTGCCAGTAGTATCAGACAGGGGAACGGCTACGAGCAGTACTTC; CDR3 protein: CASSIRQGNGYEQYF
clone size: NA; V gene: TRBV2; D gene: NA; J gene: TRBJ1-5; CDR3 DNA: TGTGCCAGCAGTGATCAGAAACCCCGGCCCCAGCATTTT; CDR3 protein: CASSDQKPRPQHF
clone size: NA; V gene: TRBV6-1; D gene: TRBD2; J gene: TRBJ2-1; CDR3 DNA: TGTGCCAGCAGTGAGGGGGGAGGGCTCTACAATGAGCAGTTCTTC; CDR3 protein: CASSEGGGLYNEQFF
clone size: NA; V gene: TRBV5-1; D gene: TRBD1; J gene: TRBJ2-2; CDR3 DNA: TGCGCCAGCAGCTCTCCCGACAGGGGGCACACCGGGGAGCTGTTTTTT; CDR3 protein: CASSSPDRGHTGELFF
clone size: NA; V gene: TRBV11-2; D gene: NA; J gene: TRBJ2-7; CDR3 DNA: TGTGCCAGCAGCCTATTAGATGGCGGCTACGAGCAGTACTTC; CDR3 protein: CASSLLDGGYEQYF
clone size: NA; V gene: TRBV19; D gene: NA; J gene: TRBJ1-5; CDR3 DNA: TGTGCCAGTAGTCCGGGACAATTTAGCAATCAGCCCCAGCATTTT; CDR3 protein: CASSPGQFSNQPQHF
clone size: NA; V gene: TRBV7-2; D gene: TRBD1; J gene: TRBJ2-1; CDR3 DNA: TGTGCCAGCAGCTTAGGGGGACAGGGTTCCTACAATGAGCAGTTCTTC; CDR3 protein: CASSLGGQGSYNEQFF
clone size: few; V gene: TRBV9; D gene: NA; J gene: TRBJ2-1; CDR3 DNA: TGTGCCAGCAGCGTAGATCCGGGGGAGACCTACAATGAGCAGTTCTTC; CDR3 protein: CASSVDPGETYNEQFF
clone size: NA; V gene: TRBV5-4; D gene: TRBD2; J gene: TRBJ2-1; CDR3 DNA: TGTGCCAGCAGCTCCGGACTAGCGCAAAACAATGAGCAGTTCTTC; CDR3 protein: CASSSGLAQNNEQFF
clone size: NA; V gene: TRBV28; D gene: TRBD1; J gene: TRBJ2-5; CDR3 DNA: TGTGCCAGCAGGGGGACAGGGGGCTTGGAGACCCAGTACTTC; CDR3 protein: CASRGTGGLETQYF
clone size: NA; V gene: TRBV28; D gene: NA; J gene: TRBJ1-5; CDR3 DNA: TGTGCCAGCAACGGGGGATGGGGGACTTATAGCAATCAGCCCCAGCATTTT; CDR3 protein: CASNGGWGTYSNQPQHF
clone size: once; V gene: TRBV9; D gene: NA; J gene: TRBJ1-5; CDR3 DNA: TGTGCCAGCAGCGTAGACTCAGGATACAATCAGCCCCAGCATTTT; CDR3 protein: CASSVDSGYNQPQHF